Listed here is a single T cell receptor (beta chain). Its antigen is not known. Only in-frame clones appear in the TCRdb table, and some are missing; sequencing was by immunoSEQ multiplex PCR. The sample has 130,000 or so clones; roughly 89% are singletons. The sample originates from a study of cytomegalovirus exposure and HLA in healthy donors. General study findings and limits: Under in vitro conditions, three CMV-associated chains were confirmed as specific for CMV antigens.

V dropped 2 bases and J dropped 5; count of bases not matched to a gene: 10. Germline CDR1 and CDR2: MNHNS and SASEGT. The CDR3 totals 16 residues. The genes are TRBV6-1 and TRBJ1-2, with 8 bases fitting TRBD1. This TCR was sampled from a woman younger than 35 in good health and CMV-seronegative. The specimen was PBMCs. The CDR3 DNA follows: TGTGCCAGCAGTGAACTGACAGGGGTCCCGATTTATGGCTACACCTTC. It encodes CASSELTGVPIYGYTF.